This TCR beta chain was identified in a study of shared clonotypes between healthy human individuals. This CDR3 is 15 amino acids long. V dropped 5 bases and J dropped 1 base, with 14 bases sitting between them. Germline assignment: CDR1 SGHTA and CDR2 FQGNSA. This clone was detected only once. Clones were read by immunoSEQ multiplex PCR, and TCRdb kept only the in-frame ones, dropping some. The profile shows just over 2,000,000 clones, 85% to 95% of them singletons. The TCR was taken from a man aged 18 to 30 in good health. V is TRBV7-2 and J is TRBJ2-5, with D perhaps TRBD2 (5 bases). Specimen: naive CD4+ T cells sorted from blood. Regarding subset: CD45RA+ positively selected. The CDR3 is CASSRSGMSQETQYF. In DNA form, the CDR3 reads TGTGCCAGCAGCCGCTCGGGGATGAGCCAAGAGACCCAGTACTTC.